Presented here are 10 T cell receptor beta chains from one specimen sequenced in a study of blood T cells in healthy people across ages. It was with a sample-barcoded 5' primer and a J-beta primer mix that a second PCR of about 6 to 11 cycles was run. From the 5' RACE reads, TCRdb called clonotypes with MiXCR, one entry per CDR3 protein. The data hold 950,000 to 1,200,000 distinct CDR3 sequences, with roughly two fifths observed a single time. The specimen sequenced was blood. These receptors were taken from a young man in good health.

The chain combines TRBV20-1 with TRBJ2-3; maybe TRBD2 (6 bases). V was cut by 6 bases and J by 5 bases, with 21 bases left in between. The CDR3 length is 15 residues. Germline assignment: CDR1 DFQATT and CDR2 SNEGSKA (reference sequence). The CDR3 loop is CSARNRDSPGDTQYF. As DNA, the CDR3 is TGCAGTGCCAGGAACCGGGACTCCCCGGGAGATACGCAGTATTTT.

The gene calls are TRBV12-3 or TRBV12-4 and TRBJ2-5; 11 bases match TRBD2. Trimming took 4 bases from V and 11 from J; bases not matched to a gene: 12. CDR3 size: 15 residues. The CDR3 region is CASSSTSGGYNEQYF. The CDR3, as DNA: TGTGCCAGCAGTTCTACTAGCGGGGGATACAATGAGCAGTACTTC.

The genes are TRBV12-3 or TRBV12-4 and TRBJ2-1; 8 nucleotides line up with TRBD1. Germline trimming cut 6 bases from V and 4 bases from J; bases unmatched to any gene: 5. This CDR3 is built from 14 residues. The CDR3 here is CASRGTGTYNEQFF. The DNA for the CDR3 is TGTGCCAGCAGGGGGACAGGTACTTACAATGAGCAGTTCTTC.

This clonotype was detected a few times. The rearrangement uses TRBV2 and TRBJ1-5; 10 bases map to TRBD1. The germline V gene has CDR1 SNHLY and CDR2 FYNNEI. This CDR3 is 16 amino acids long. The V gene end was trimmed by 6 bases and the J gene end by 7 bases; junction bases not matched to a gene: 12. In DNA form, the CDR3 reads TGTGCCAGCAGCCCAGTCGGGACAGGGGTAGGACAGCCCCAGCATTTT. It encodes CASSPVGTGVGQPQHF.

This clonotype turned up a few times. V usage is TRBV6-6 and J usage is TRBJ1-2; D is unclear. V lost 7 bases, J lost 7 bases, and 19 bases lay in between. The CDR3 spans 14 residues. Per the germline V gene, CDR1 is MNHNY and CDR2 is SVGAGI (reference sequence). The CDR3 spells CASNEQGPSFGYTF. The CDR3 DNA reads as TGTGCCAGCAATGAACAAGGCCCCTCGTTTGGCTACACCTTC.

In its sample, this clonotype was seen once. The chain couples TRBV3-1 to TRBJ2-4, with a tentative D call TRBD1 (6 bases). The DNA end is a closer match to TRBJ2-7, so the J assignment may be wrong. The V gene's germline CDR1 is LGHDT and CDR2 YNNKEL (reference sequence). This CDR3 contains 15 residues. The CDR3 sequence is CASSTQGRDNYEQYF. CDR3 DNA sequence: TGTGCCAGCAGCACACAGGGTAGGGACAACTACGAGCAGTACTTC.

This clonotype was picked up a small number of times. The chain combines TRBV5-1 with TRBJ1-1; D remains ambiguous. CDR3 length: 16 residues. Germline V lookup: CDR1 SGHRS, CDR2 YFSETQ. V was trimmed by 4 bases and J by 0 bases, leaving 16 bases between them. CDR3 region: CASSLPGPDMNTEAFF. The CDR3 bases are TGCGCCAGCAGCCTTCCGGGTCCCGATATGAACACTGAAGCTTTCTTT.

As to this clonotype: Just one base apart from a much larger clone, this may be a read error. The gene calls are TRBV11-2 and TRBJ2-5; D is possibly TRBD1 (6 bases). Germline loops: CDR1 SGHAT, CDR2 FQNNGV. The CDR3 is made up of 15 amino acids. The V and J ends lost 5 bases and 11 bases respectively, with 24 bases between them. DNA for the CDR3: TGTGCCAGCAGCCGTGGGCCCCTCGGGGACAATGAGCAGTACTTC. Translation gives CASSRGPLGDNEQYF.

The gene calls are TRBV7-2 and TRBJ1-2; D gene ambiguous. The CDR3 runs 14 residues. Trimming removed 1 base from V and 1 base from J, with 7 bases in between. CDR1 is SGHTA, CDR2 FQGNSA, per germline. The CDR3 here is CASSLDVLNYGYTF. The DNA of the CDR3 is TGTGCCAGCAGCTTAGATGTCCTTAACTATGGCTACACCTTC.

The gene calls are TRBV12-3 or TRBV12-4 and TRBJ2-3; 8 bases line up with TRBD1. The trim removed 6 bases at V and 1 base at J, leaving 9 bases unmatched. The CDR3 extends over 16 amino acids. CDR3 sequence reads: CASSPSQGAGTDTQYF. DNA for the CDR3: TGTGCCAGCAGCCCTAGCCAGGGGGCCGGCACAGATACGCAGTATTTT.